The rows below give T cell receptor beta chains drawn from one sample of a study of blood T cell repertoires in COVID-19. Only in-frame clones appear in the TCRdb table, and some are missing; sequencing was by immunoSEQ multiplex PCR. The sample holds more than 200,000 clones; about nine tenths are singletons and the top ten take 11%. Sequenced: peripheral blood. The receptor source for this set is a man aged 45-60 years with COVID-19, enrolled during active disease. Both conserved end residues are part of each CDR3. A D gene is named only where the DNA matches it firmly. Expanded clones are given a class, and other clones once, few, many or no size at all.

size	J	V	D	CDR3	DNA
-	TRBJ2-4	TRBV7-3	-	CASSSREGNIQYF	TGTGCCAGCAGCTCGAGAGAGGGAAACATTCAGTACTTC
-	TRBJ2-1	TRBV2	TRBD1	CASSVDRTGGFNEQFF	TGTGCCAGCAGTGTGGATAGGACAGGGGGCTTCAATGAGCAGTTCTTC
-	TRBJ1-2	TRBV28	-	CASSLLGRGLANYGYTF	TGTGCCAGCAGTTTGTTGGGGAGGGGGTTAGCTAACTATGGCTACACCTTC
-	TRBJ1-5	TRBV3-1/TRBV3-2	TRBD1	CASSQDRSNQPQHF	TGTGCCAGCAGCCAGGACAGGAGCAATCAGCCCCAGCATTTT
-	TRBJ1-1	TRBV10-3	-	CAISGNTEAFF	TGTGCCATTTCGGGGAACACTGAAGCTTTCTTT
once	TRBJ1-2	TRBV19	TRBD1	CASSIVWQGAHGYTF	TGTGCCAGTAGTATAGTCTGGCAGGGGGCACATGGCTACACCTTC
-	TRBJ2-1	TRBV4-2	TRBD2	CASSPPGTTAYNEQFF	TGTGCCAGCAGCCCCCCGGGGACTACCGCCTACAATGAGCAGTTCTTC
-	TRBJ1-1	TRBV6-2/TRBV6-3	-	CASSYGGVGNTEAFF	TGTGCCAGCAGTTACGGCGGGGTTGGTAACACTGAAGCTTTCTTT
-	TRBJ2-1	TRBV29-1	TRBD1	CSVEGQGAYEQFF	TGCAGCGTTGAGGGACAGGGGGCCTATGAGCAGTTCTTC
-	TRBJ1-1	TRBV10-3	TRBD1	CAISLTGKNTEAFF	TGTGCCATCAGCCTGACAGGGAAGAACACTGAAGCTTTCTTT
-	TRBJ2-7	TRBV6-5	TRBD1	CASSTGTGNGQYF	TGTGCCAGCAGCACCGGGACAGGGAATGGGCAGTACTTC
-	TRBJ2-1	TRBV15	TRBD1	CATSSPGQVVNEQFF	TGTGCCACCAGCAGCCCGGGACAGGTCGTCAATGAGCAGTTCTTC